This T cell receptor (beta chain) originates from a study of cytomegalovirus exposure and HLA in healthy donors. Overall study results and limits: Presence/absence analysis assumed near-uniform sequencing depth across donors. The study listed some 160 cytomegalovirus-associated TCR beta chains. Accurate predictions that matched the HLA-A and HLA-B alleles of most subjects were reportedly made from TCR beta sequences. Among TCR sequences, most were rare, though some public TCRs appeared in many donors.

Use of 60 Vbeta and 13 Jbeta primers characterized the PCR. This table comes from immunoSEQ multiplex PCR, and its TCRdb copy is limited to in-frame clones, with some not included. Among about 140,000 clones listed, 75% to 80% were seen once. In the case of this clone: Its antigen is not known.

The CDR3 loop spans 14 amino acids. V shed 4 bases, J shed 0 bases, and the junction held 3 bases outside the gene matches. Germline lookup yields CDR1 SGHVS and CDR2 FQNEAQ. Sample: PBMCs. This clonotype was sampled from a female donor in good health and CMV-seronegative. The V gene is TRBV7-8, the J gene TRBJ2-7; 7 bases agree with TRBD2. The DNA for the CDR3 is TGTGCCAGCAGCTACGGACTAGTCTCCTACGAGCAGTACTTC. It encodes CASSYGLVSYEQYF.